Reported below is one TCR beta chain. The CDR3 runs to 15 residues. From germline, CDR1 is MNHEY and CDR2 SVGAGI. Trimming stripped 6 bases from V and 1 base from J, with 16 bases between. These data originate in a study of blood T cell repertoires in COVID-19. Study-wide context: Samples came from the United States, Italy and Spain, spanning acute and convalescent COVID-19. In each case, the material was cDNA or gDNA derived from T cells, B-cell-depleted T cells, or PBMCs.

Sequenced by immunoSEQ multiplex PCR; TCRdb stores in-frame clones only, minus some. The data contain under 250,000 clones, roughly 81% of them seen just once; the ten biggest clones take up more than 4%. Sequenced material: peripheral blood. V and J are TRBV6-5 and TRBJ2-7, with D possibly matching TRBD2 (6 bases). The sequence was collected from a man aged 45-65 years with acute or convalescent COVID-19. CDR3 residues: CASRTRGDSSYEQYF. CDR3 DNA sequence: TGTGCCAGCAGGACCCGAGGGGACTCTTCCTACGAGCAGTACTTC.